The 2 T cell receptor beta chains below all came from one sample that was sequenced in a study of OX40 agonist ivuxolimab in advanced cancers. Sequenced by immunoSEQ multiplex PCR; TCRdb stores in-frame clones only, minus some. In the table there are over 25,000 clones, around 80% of which are singletons. Here the sequenced sample was CD4+ or CD8+ T cells sorted from blood, taken in a trial of the OX40 agonist ivuxolimab. The receptors were sampled from an adult with an advanced solid tumor such as melanoma, head and neck, liver or kidney cancer.

The chain links TRBV11-2 to TRBJ2-7; the match to TRBD1 covers 9 bases. This CDR3 has 15 amino acids. CDR1 is SGHAT and CDR2 is FQNNGV in the germline V gene. V was pared by 2 bases and J by 1 base, with 3 bases of the junction left unmatched. CDR3 in amino acids: CASSLSGTGSYEQYF. As DNA, the CDR3 is TGTGCCAGCAGCTTATCAGGGACAGGGTCCTACGAGCAGTACTTC.

J is TRBJ2-1 and V is TRBV29-1, with D maybe TRBD2 (6 bases). V dropped 4 bases and J dropped 2 bases, with 15 bases sitting between them. Germline values: CDR1 SQVTM, CDR2 ANQGSEA. The CDR3 extends over 15 amino acids. The CDR3 DNA is TGCAGCGTTGGGGAGGAGATCGTCACCTACAATGAGCAGTTCTTC. Translated: CSVGEEIVTYNEQFF.